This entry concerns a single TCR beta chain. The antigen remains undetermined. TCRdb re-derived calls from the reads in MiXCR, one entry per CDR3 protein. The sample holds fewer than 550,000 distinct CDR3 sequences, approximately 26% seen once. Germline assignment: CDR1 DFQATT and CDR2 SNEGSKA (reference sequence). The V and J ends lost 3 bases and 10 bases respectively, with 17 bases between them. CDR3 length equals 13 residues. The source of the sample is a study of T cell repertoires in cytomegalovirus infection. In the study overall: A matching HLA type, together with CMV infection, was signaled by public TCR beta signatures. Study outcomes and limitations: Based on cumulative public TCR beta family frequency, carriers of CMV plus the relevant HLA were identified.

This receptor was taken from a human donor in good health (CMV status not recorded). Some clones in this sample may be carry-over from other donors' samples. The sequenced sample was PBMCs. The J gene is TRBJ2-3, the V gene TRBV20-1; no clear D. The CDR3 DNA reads TGCAGTGCTAGTGAGGACGCAGGTCCCGCGCAGTATTTT. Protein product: CSASEDAGPAQYF.